The next 30 T cell receptor beta chains were all read from a single sample in a study of control samples from healthy donors and cancer patients. Sequencing used immunoSEQ multiplex PCR; TCRdb keeps in-frame clones, though not all of them. The repertoire holds 130,000 or so clones, approximately 87% seen once, with about 3% in the top ten. The sample taken for sequencing was blood. The receptors originated from a man aged 55 to 70 in good health.

This clone was recorded a few times. The chain uses TRBV2 and TRBJ1-2; no clear D. Trimming stripped 3 bases from V and 7 bases from J, with 12 bases between. CDR1 SNHLY and CDR2 FYNNEI come from the germline V gene. CDR3 length equals 13 residues. Here the CDR3 reads CASSDELQVGYTF. For the CDR3, the DNA is TGTGCCAGCAGTGATGAGCTCCAGGTTGGCTACACCTTC.

This chain links TRBV28 with TRBJ2-7, with D hard to call. Trimming stripped 6 bases from V and 5 bases from J, with 8 bases between. The CDR3 has 11 amino acids. Per the germline V gene, CDR1 is MDHEN and CDR2 is SYDVKM. The CDR3 coding sequence is TGTGCCAGCAGCCAAATGGACGAGCAGTACTTC. It translates to CASSQMDEQYF.

V gene TRBV28 combines with J gene TRBJ1-1; D possibly corresponds to TRBD1 (5 bases). The CDR3 is 14 amino acids. Deletions cut 6 bases from V and 6 bases from J, with 17 bases between. Germline V lookup: CDR1 MDHEN, CDR2 SYDVKM. The CDR3 bases are TGTGCCAGCAGACTATTCTCGGGGGAACCTGAAGCTTTCTTT. Amino acid sequence: CASRLFSGEPEAFF.

V gene TRBV13 combines with J gene TRBJ1-1; D is unclear. The CDR3 is 14 residues long. In germline, CDR1 is PRHDT, CDR2 FYEKMQ (reference sequence). Trimming took off 2 bases at V and 3 bases at J, with 10 bases between the two ends. CDR3 sequence: CASSLPLSDTEAFF. DNA for the CDR3: TGTGCCAGCAGCTTACCTCTCTCAGACACTGAAGCTTTCTTT. Full variable domain (remainder filled in from reference TRBV13 and TRBJ1-1): AAGVIQSPRHLIKEKRETATLKCYPIPRHDTVYWYQQGPGQDPQFLISFYEKMQSDKGSIPDRFSAQQFSDYHSELNMSSLELGDSALYFCASSLPLSDTEAFFGQGTRLTVV.

CDR3 sequence reads: CASSQVNSGGSQYF. For the CDR3, the DNA is TGTGCCAGCAGCCAAGTTAATAGCGGGGGATCGCAGTATTTT. This chain connects TRBV3-1 (or the pseudogene TRBV3-2) to TRBJ2-3; 9 bases align to TRBD2. In germline, CDR1 is LGHDT, CDR2 YNNKEL (reference sequence). The CDR3 loop spans 14 amino acids. V trimming: 1 base; J trimming: 10 bases; junction bases outside the gene matches: 6.

The chain is built from TRBV19 and TRBJ2-7; tentatively, D is TRBD2 (6 bases). Trimming cost V 6 bases and J 6 bases, with 18 bases left between them. Germline lookup yields CDR1 LNHDA and CDR2 SQIVND (reference sequence). The CDR3 extends over 14 amino acids. The chain's CDR3 is CASSAGKRTGEQYF. Here the CDR3 DNA reads TGTGCCAGTAGCGCGGGGAAGCGGACGGGCGAGCAGTACTTC.

The table lists this clone with a few counts. The chain's CDR3 is CASSESGAGVGEKLFF. CDR3 bases: TGCGCCAGCAGTGAGTCGGGGGCAGGAGTTGGTGAAAAACTGTTTTTT. This chain joins TRBV10-1 and TRBJ1-4; D possibly corresponds to TRBD1 (6 bases). This CDR3 has 16 amino acids. Germline V CDR1 and CDR2: WNHNN, SYGVQD (reference sequence). Trimming cost V 0 bases and J 7 bases, with 15 bases left between them.

This clone was seen a handful of times. The rearrangement uses TRBV27 and TRBJ2-7; D gene ambiguous. V was cut by 4 bases and J by 0 bases, with 13 bases left in between. CDR1 is MNHEY and CDR2 is SMNVEV in the germline V gene (reference sequence). The CDR3 loop spans 15 amino acids. The CDR3 nucleotides read TGTGCCAGCAGTTCCGGACGTTCCTACTCCTACGAGCAGTACTTC. Its translation is CASSSGRSYSYEQYF.

The genes are TRBV5-6 and TRBJ2-1; 16 bases fit TRBD2. After removal of 5 bases from V and 7 bases from J, the junction contained 6 bases not matched to a gene. CDR3 length: 16 amino acids. The germline CDR1 and CDR2 sequences are SGHDT and YYEEEE. The CDR3 region has the DNA TGTGCCAGCAGGGTGGGACTAGCGGGGGGGATGAATGAGCAGTTCTTC. Residues: CASRVGLAGGMNEQFF.

The rearrangement links TRBV7-8 to TRBJ1-1; D unclear. Germline V CDR1 and CDR2: SGHVS, FQNEAQ. The CDR3 is 12 amino acids. The V end was cut by 0 bases, the J end by 6 bases, with 5 bases between. As DNA, the CDR3 is TGTGCCAGCAGCTTAGCTTTCGCTGAAGCTTTCTTT. As protein: CASSLAFAEAFF.

The J gene is TRBJ2-7, the V gene TRBV28; 8 positions match TRBD1. CDR3 length equals 14 residues. The germline CDR1 and CDR2 sequences are MDHEN and SYDVKM. Unmatched junction bases numbered 9, after V lost 9 bases and J lost 2 bases. Written as DNA, the CDR3 is TGTGCCAGTTCTACCGGGACAGGCCCCTACGAGCAGTACTTC. It is translated as CASSTGTGPYEQYF. The full variable domain, its missing parts supplied by reference TRBV28 and TRBJ2-7, is DVKVTQSSRYLVKRTGEKVFLECVQDMDHENMFWYRQDPGLGLRLIYFSYDVKMKEKGDIPEGYSVSREKKERFSLILESASTNQTSMYLCASSTGTGPYEQYFGPGTRLTVT.

The V call is TRBV28, the J call TRBJ1-6, with D tentatively TRBD1 (5 bases). V lost 4 bases and J lost 4, with 20 bases in between. The CDR3 length is 18 residues. Germline V gene data show CDR1 as MDHEN and CDR2 as SYDVKM. CDR3 bases: TGTGCCAGCAGTTCGAGCAAAACAGGTTCATTGTATAATTCACCCCTCCACTTT. This encodes CASSSSKTGSLYNSPLHF.

The chain combines TRBV19 with TRBJ1-1; D gene ambiguous. The CDR3 has 13 residues. Germline V gene data show CDR1 as LNHDA and CDR2 as SQIVND (reference sequence). V was cut by 2 bases and J by 4 bases, with 8 bases left in between. CDR3 nucleotide sequence: TGTGCCAGTAGTATATCCCGCGTCACTGAAGCTTTCTTT. Its translation: CASSISRVTEAFF.

J is TRBJ2-7 and V is TRBV7-9, with 11 bases identical to TRBD1. The CDR3 contains 13 residues. J lost 6 bases, V lost 5 bases, and 3 bases had no gene match. In germline, CDR1 is SEHNR, CDR2 FQNEAQ (reference sequence). CDR3 sequence: CASSGTGGFEQYF. The CDR3 coding sequence is TGTGCCAGCAGCGGGACAGGGGGTTTCGAGCAGTACTTC.

This chain joins TRBV4-2 and TRBJ1-2, with 8 bases matching TRBD1. The J segment lost 3 bases and the V segment lost 6 bases, leaving 6 bases of the junction unmatched. Germline loops: CDR1 LGHNA, CDR2 YNFKEQ. The CDR3 is made up of 14 amino acids. DNA for the CDR3: TGTGCCAGCAGTACCCTGGACAGGGACTATGGCTACACCTTC. Translating gives CASSTLDRDYGYTF.

A single count supports this clone. The chain links TRBV3-1 (or the pseudogene TRBV3-2) to TRBJ2-2; D not certain. The germline V gene encodes CDR1 LGHDT and CDR2 YNNKEL (reference sequence). Trimming took 4 bases from V and 4 from J, leaving 13 bases between them. This CDR3 region has 15 residues. The CDR3 region has the DNA TGTGCCAGCAGCCCTAGGACGCCACGCACCGGGGAGCTGTTTTTT. Translated: CASSPRTPRTGELFF.

The rearrangement uses TRBV2 and TRBJ1-1; TRBD1 matches at 7 bases. CDR3 size: 13 residues. Germline CDR1 reads SNHLY; CDR2 reads FYNNEI. V was pared by 2 bases and J by 4 bases, with 1 base of the junction left unmatched. CDR3 residues: CASSETGVTEAFF. CDR3 nucleotide sequence: TGTGCCAGCAGTGAAACAGGGGTCACTGAAGCTTTCTTT.

The chain combines TRBV28 with TRBJ2-7; 8 bases are shared with TRBD1. The V gene's germline CDR1 is MDHEN and CDR2 SYDVKM. The J segment lost 3 bases and the V segment lost 4 bases, leaving 2 bases of the junction unmatched. The CDR3 totals 13 residues. For the CDR3, the DNA is TGTGCCAGCAGTTCAGGGGGCGGCTACGAGCAGTACTTC. Translation gives CASSSGGGYEQYF. Full variable domain (rest looked up from reference TRBV28 and TRBJ2-7): DVKVTQSSRYLVKRTGEKVFLECVQDMDHENMFWYRQDPGLGLRLIYFSYDVKMKEKGDIPEGYSVSREKKERFSLILESASTNQTSMYLCASSSGGGYEQYFGPGTRLTVT.

This clone was counted once. The chain is built from TRBV28 and TRBJ1-5; no reliable D call. Germline V gene lookup returns CDR1 MDHEN and CDR2 SYDVKM. V was cut by 5 bases and J by 0 bases, with 5 bases left in between. This CDR3 region has 13 residues. Here the CDR3 reads CASSRDSNQPQHF. CDR3 sequence (DNA): TGTGCCAGCAGTAGAGATAGCAATCAGCCCCAGCATTTT.

The V gene is TRBV29-1, the J gene TRBJ2-7, with D perhaps given as TRBD1 or TRBD2 (7 bases each). The CDR3 covers 13 residues. The V gene lost 3 bases and the J gene lost 3 bases, with 12 bases spanning the gap. CDR1 and CDR2 from the germline V gene are SQVTM and ANQGSEA. CDR3 amino acids: CSVEGRGRYEQYF. The CDR3 region has the DNA TGCAGCGTTGAGGGGAGGGGGCGCTACGAGCAGTACTTC.

CDR3 region: CASSLAGGDTGELFF. As DNA, the CDR3 is TGTGCCAGCAGTTTAGCGGGGGGAGACACCGGGGAGCTGTTTTTT. V gene TRBV28 combines with J gene TRBJ2-2; TRBD2 agrees at 8 bases. Looked up from germline, CDR1 is MDHEN and CDR2 is SYDVKM. This CDR3 contains 15 residues. Trimming cost V 2 bases and J 3 bases; bases outside gene matches: 2.

The chain joins TRBV28 to TRBJ1-5; no clear D. The CDR3 covers 18 residues. Trimming took 2 bases from V and 2 from J, leaving 19 bases between them. From germline, CDR1 is MDHEN and CDR2 SYDVKM. CDR3 region: CASSLGRGSWGGNQPQHF. CDR3 bases: TGTGCCAGCAGTTTAGGTCGCGGCAGCTGGGGAGGCAATCAGCCCCAGCATTTT.

The chain employs TRBV7-2 and TRBJ1-1, with 7 bases identical to TRBD1. V trimming: 7 bases; J trimming: 2 bases; junction bases outside the gene matches: 10. CDR3 size: 15 residues. The germline V gene encodes CDR1 SGHTA and CDR2 FQGNSA. The CDR3 region has the DNA TGTGCCAGCAAGACTTTGACAGGGATCAACACTGAAGCTTTCTTT. Translation gives CASKTLTGINTEAFF.

This chain uses TRBV6-5 with TRBJ1-6; no definite D call. With 2 bases removed from V and 7 bases from J, the gap between germline ends came to 9 bases. Per germline, CDR1 MNHEY and CDR2 SVGAGI. This CDR3 has 14 amino acids. DNA of the CDR3: TGTGCCAGCAGTTACACAAACGCCAATTCACCCCTCCACTTT. This translates into CASSYTNANSPLHF.

This chain joins TRBV11-2 and TRBJ1-4; the D gene is possibly TRBD1 (6 bases). Trimming left V 0 bases short and J 8 bases short, with 13 bases between. The CDR3 has 15 amino acids. Germline V gene sequence: CDR1 SGHAT, CDR2 FQNNGV. In nucleotides, the CDR3 is TGTGCCAGCAGCTTAGACGGGGGCGCCTGGGAAAAACTGTTTTTT. The encoded protein is CASSLDGGAWEKLFF.

The chain recombines TRBV7-3 with TRBJ2-3, with 9 positions matching TRBD2. The CDR3 sequence is 16 residues long. In germline, CDR1 is SGHTA, CDR2 FQGTGA. Trimming took 2 bases from V and 5 from J; bases not matched to a gene: 8. The CDR3, as DNA: TGTGCCAGCAGCTTACGGGCTAGCGGGGTTGGAGATACGCAGTATTTT. This codes for CASSLRASGVGDTQYF.

The J gene is TRBJ2-3, the V gene TRBV4-2; D might be TRBD1 (6 bases). Germline V gene lookup returns CDR1 LGHNA and CDR2 YNFKEQ. CDR3 size: 16 residues. Between the trimmed V and J ends, which lost 0 bases and 0 bases, there was a span of 10 bases. CDR3 amino acids: CASSQEGGRSTDTQYF. In nucleotides, the CDR3 is TGTGCCAGCAGCCAAGAAGGGGGAAGGAGCACAGATACGCAGTATTTT.

This chain links TRBV7-2 with TRBJ2-7; 8 bases map to TRBD2. This CDR3 is 16 amino acids long. Germline V gene lookup returns CDR1 SGHTA and CDR2 FQGNSA. The J segment lost 2 bases and the V segment lost 5 bases, leaving 11 bases of the junction unmatched. This chain's CDR3 is CASSRYPAGGPYEQYF. The CDR3 bases are TGTGCCAGCAGCCGTTATCCCGCGGGGGGTCCCTACGAGCAGTACTTC.

The V and J genes are TRBV9 and TRBJ2-3; 8 nucleotides match TRBD2. The CDR3 has 16 amino acids. Germline V gene lookup returns CDR1 SGDLS and CDR2 YYNGEE. The ends lost 0 bases at V and 1 base at J; junction bases unmatched: 4. Here the CDR3 DNA reads TGTGCCAGCAGCGTAGGAGAAGCGGGGGGCACAGATACGCAGTATTTT. As protein: CASSVGEAGGTDTQYF.

The chain carries TRBV18 and TRBJ1-2, with D uncertain. The germline V gene has CDR1 KGHSH and CDR2 LQKENI. The CDR3 length is 14 residues. V was cut by 2 bases and J by 3 bases, with 10 bases left in between. The CDR3 sequence: CASSPSPMDYGYTF. CDR3 nucleotides: TGTGCCAGCTCACCATCCCCCATGGACTATGGCTACACCTTC. Filled out from reference TRBV18 and TRBJ1-2, the complete variable domain reads NAGVMQNPRHLVRRRGQEARLRCSPMKGHSHVYWYRQLPEEGLKFMVYLQKENIIDESGMPKERFSAEFPKEGPSILRIQQVVRGDSAAYFCASSPSPMDYGYTFGSGTRLTVV.